These 2 T cell receptor beta chains were all obtained from the same sample, sequenced in a study of T cell responses to AZD1222 COVID-19 vaccine (dated by TCRdb to about 2021). Per the publication, the time point label means: about 28 days (+/-7) after the second vaccine dose. The treatment or condition label here, explained by the study, means: meningococcal conjugate vaccine given as trial control. Receptor amplification or capture employed the immunoSEQ multiplex PCR assay. Held by TCRdb, this immuneACCESS table contains in-frame sequences only and omits some clones. Under half of the omission traces to an unresolved V gene where checked; the cause of the rest is unknown. The table for this sample lists more than 35,000 clones; about 82% of them were counted only once. The ten top clones hold roughly 20% of the sample. The input for sequencing was peripheral blood, taken 28 days after the second dose of the MenACWY control vaccine. Every receptor here comes from an adult who received the MenACWY meningococcal vaccine as a control.

This chain joins TRBV5-1 and TRBJ2-5, with no clear D. V lost 0 bases, J lost 1 base, and 7 bases lay in between. The CDR3 has 14 amino acids. Germline CDR1 and CDR2: SGHRS and YFSETQ. The DNA of the CDR3 is TGCGCCAGCAGCTTGGAAGTGGGCCAAGAGACCCAGTACTTC. Translated: CASSLEVGQETQYF.

The chain links TRBV6-5 to TRBJ2-1; TRBD2 agrees at 15 bases. The germline gives CDR1 MNHEY, CDR2 SVGAGI. CDR3 length equals 15 residues. V was pared by 7 bases and J by 8 bases, with 6 bases of the junction left unmatched. CDR3 sequence: CASTGLAGGMDEQFF. The CDR3 DNA sequence: TGTGCCAGCACCGGACTAGCGGGAGGGATGGATGAGCAGTTCTTC.